This TCR beta chain was captured in a study of blood T cells in healthy people across ages. Next came a second PCR, run for about 6 to 12 cycles, which used a sample-barcoded 5' primer along with a J-beta primer mix. TCRdb redid the calling of the 5' RACE reads with MiXCR, one entry per CDR3 protein. Among about 1,500,000 distinct CDR3 sequences listed, approximately 38% were seen once. Donor samples were obtained from healthy Caucasian individuals from Russia, aged 6 to 90. This CDR3 spans 15 amino acids. V gave up 4 bases and J gave up 4 bases; unmatched junction bases: 4. Germline V gene data show CDR1 as MNHEY and CDR2 as SMNVEV (reference sequence).

This chain links TRBV27 with TRBJ2-7, with 13 bases aligning to TRBD2. The sequenced sample consisted of blood. The receptor was derived from a woman aged 18-29 years in good health. In DNA form, the CDR3 reads TGTGCCAGCAGTTGGGGGACTAGCGGGATGTACGAGCAGTACTTC. This gives the protein CASSWGTSGMYEQYF.